One and the same sample provided the 18 T cell receptor beta chains below, sequenced in a study of T cells in Graves' hyperthyroidism and ophthalmopathy. TCR beta CDR3 sequences were amplified from RNA transcripts. A first-round RT-PCR of the TCR CDR3 used the HTBI primer set. TCRdb itself ran the multiplex PCR reads through MiXCR, one entry per CDR3 protein. The sample records around 450,000 distinct CDR3 sequences, approximately 14% being singletons. Sequences were obtained from blood. The receptors here all came from a woman aged 18 to 35 with Graves' hyperthyroidism.

This clonotype was recorded at least ten times. The J gene is TRBJ2-3, the V gene TRBV11-3, with a tentative D call TRBD2 (6 bases). Trimming left V 3 bases short and J 0 bases short, with 10 bases between. The CDR3 extends over 15 amino acids. CDR1 is SGHNT, CDR2 YENEEA, per germline. CDR3 in DNA: TGTGCCAGCAGCTTTTTCGGGACTAGCACAGATACGCAGTATTTT. This gives the protein CASSFFGTSTDTQYF.

This clonotype has ten or more counts. The chain recombines TRBV6-1 with TRBJ2-1; D is unresolved. The V and J ends lost 5 bases and 7 bases respectively, with 12 bases between them. Germline-derived CDR1 and CDR2 are MNHNS and SASEGT. The CDR3 runs to 13 residues. The DNA for the CDR3 is TGTGCCAGCAGTCCCCCGTCTTCAAATGAGCAGTTCTTC. Translated, it gives CASSPPSSNEQFF.

Ten or more counts support this clonotype. The chain employs TRBV24-1 and TRBJ1-5; 7 nucleotides agree with TRBD1. The V gene's germline CDR1 is KGHDR and CDR2 SFDVKD. Trimming cost V 9 bases and J 3 bases; bases outside gene matches: 7. The CDR3 extends over 14 amino acids. The CDR3 DNA sequence: TGTGCCACCTTTAGGGGGCGCGACAATCAGCCCCAGCATTTT. Encoded protein: CATFRGRDNQPQHF.

A word on this clonotype: Sequence at one end of the junction differs from germline and may be a read error. This chain connects TRBV19 to TRBJ2-2; 16 nucleotides agree with TRBD2. Per germline, CDR1 LNHDA and CDR2 SQIVND (reference sequence). CDR3 length equals 19 residues. CDR3 nucleotides: TGTGCCAGTGGTATACCGGGACTAGCGGGAGGGCCGGGCACCGGGGAGCTGTTTTTT. This translates into CASGIPGLAGGPGTGELFF.

The chain links TRBV18 to TRBJ2-7, with D possibly being TRBD1 (6 bases). Germline CDR1 reads KGHSH; CDR2 reads LQKENI. V was cut by 3 bases and J by 1 base, with 19 bases left in between. This CDR3 has 17 amino acids. The CDR3 region has the DNA TGTGCCAGCTCACCCTTGGCCAGGACAGAACTTTCCTACGAGCAGTACTTC. Its protein is CASSPLARTELSYEQYF.

The genes are TRBV6-5 and TRBJ1-3; D uncertain. CDR3 length: 13 amino acids. The germline V and J ends were trimmed by 4 bases and 4 bases, with 8 bases remaining between them. In germline, CDR1 is MNHEY, CDR2 SVGAGI. DNA for the CDR3: TGTGCCAGCAGTTCGGGCAGAGGAAACACCATATATTTT. It translates to CASSSGRGNTIYF.

Ten or more counts support this clonotype. The chain uses TRBV20-1 and TRBJ2-2; 12 bases line up with TRBD2. The CDR3 sequence is 15 residues long. With 7 bases clipped from V and 3 bases from J, the junction kept 6 bases outside the gene matches. Germline loops: CDR1 DFQATT, CDR2 SNEGSKA (reference sequence). The CDR3 coding sequence is TGCAGTGTTAAGACTAGCGGGAGAGACACCGGGGAGCTGTTTTTT. Protein: CSVKTSGRDTGELFF.

This clonotype was detected many times. The V call is TRBV19, the J call TRBJ1-1; perhaps TRBD1 as D (5 bases). V was trimmed by 4 bases and J by 7 bases, leaving 16 bases between them. Germline values: CDR1 LNHDA, CDR2 SQIVND (reference sequence). This CDR3 is built from 14 residues. The CDR3 nucleotides are TGTGCCAGTAGTAGGGCCGACCGGGACGGTGAAGCTTTCTTT. Protein product: CASSRADRDGEAFF.

This clonotype appeared a few times. J is TRBJ1-3 and V is TRBV19; the D is unclear. The CDR3 extends over 12 amino acids. V was trimmed by 3 bases and J by 4 bases, leaving 4 bases between them. Germline V gives CDR1 LNHDA, CDR2 SQIVND (reference sequence). CDR3 sequence reads: CASSIGGNTIYF. The CDR3 nucleotides read TGTGCCAGTAGTATCGGAGGAAACACCATATATTTT.

This clonotype has at least ten counts. The chain links TRBV12-3 or TRBV12-4 to TRBJ2-1; D unresolved. Trimming stripped 3 bases from V and 0 bases from J, with 9 bases between. The CDR3 covers 15 residues. This CDR3 reads CASSLKWSSYNEQFF. The DNA for the CDR3 is TGTGCCAGCAGTTTGAAGTGGAGCTCCTACAATGAGCAGTTCTTC.

This clonotype was seen at least ten times. This chain uses TRBV6-1 with TRBJ1-3; D gene ambiguous. From germline, CDR1 is MNHNS and CDR2 SASEGT. V shed 2 bases and J shed 4 bases, with 3 bases lying between them. This CDR3 has 12 residues. Here the CDR3 DNA reads TGTGCCAGCAGTGAACGGGGAAACACCATATATTTT. The encoded protein is CASSERGNTIYF.

This clonotype showed up many times. The chain has TRBV6-1 and TRBJ2-5; D not certain. Germline V gene sequence: CDR1 MNHNS, CDR2 SASEGT. CDR3 size: 14 residues. The ends were cut back, 5 bases at V and 4 bases at J, with 14 bases in the middle. In DNA form, the CDR3 reads TGTGCCAGCAGTTCCCGGGCCTTGGGAGAGACCCAGTACTTC. It encodes CASSSRALGETQYF.

This clonotype was seen a few times. The V and J genes are TRBV29-1 and TRBJ2-5, with 8 bases that match TRBD1. CDR3 length: 12 residues. The germline CDR1 and CDR2 sequences are SQVTM and ANQGSEA. J gave up 4 bases and V 7 bases, and 5 bases lay outside the gene matches. For the CDR3, the DNA is TGCAGCGCCGGACAGGGAGGAGAGACCCAGTACTTC. Translation: CSAGQGGETQYF.

Many counts were recorded for this clonotype. The chain joins TRBV6-1 to TRBJ2-7, with TRBD1 as a possible D gene (6 bases). Trimming pared 6 bases from V and 4 bases from J, leaving 13 bases between. CDR1 is MNHNS and CDR2 is SASEGT in the germline V gene. The CDR3 is 13 residues long. The CDR3: CASSGTSYYEQYF. The CDR3, as DNA: TGTGCCAGCAGCGGGACAAGCTATTACGAGCAGTACTTC.

This clonotype was seen a handful of times. This rearrangement joins TRBV4-2 to TRBJ2-7; tentative D call: TRBD2 (5 bases). This CDR3 comprises 14 residues. The germline V gene encodes CDR1 LGHNA and CDR2 YNFKEQ. The V end was cut by 8 bases, the J end by 2 bases, with 16 bases between. The CDR3 bases are TGTGCCAGCTCACAAGCGGCCAATCCCTACGAGCAGTACTTC. It encodes CASSQAANPYEQYF.

This clonotype was seen ten or more times. The CDR3, as DNA: TGTGCCAGTAGTCGAGGGGTTCCTGAAGCTTTCTTT. The encoded protein is CASSRGVPEAFF. The chain has TRBV19 and TRBJ1-1; tentative D call: TRBD1 (5 bases). CDR1 is LNHDA, CDR2 SQIVND, per germline (reference sequence). The V and J ends lost 5 bases and 6 bases respectively, with 10 bases between them. CDR3 size: 12 residues. Full variable domain (remainder filled in from reference TRBV19 and TRBJ1-1): DGGITQSPKYLFRKEGQNVTLSCEQNLNHDAMYWYRQDPGQGLRLIYYSQIVNDFQKGDIAEGYSVSREKKESFPLTVTSAQKNPTAFYLCASSRGVPEAFFGQGTRLTVV.

This clonotype has a count of ten or more. This chain links TRBV6-1 with TRBJ1-1; 8 bases map to TRBD1. The junction had 6 bases not matched to a gene; V was cut back by 4 bases and J by 11 bases. Germline V CDR1 and CDR2: MNHNS, SASEGT. The CDR3 runs 12 residues. CDR3 in amino acids: CASSVFDRGAFF. The CDR3 coding sequence is TGTGCCAGCAGTGTATTCGACAGGGGTGCTTTCTTT.

This clonotype was counted once. The chain couples TRBV9 to TRBJ2-2; 7 nucleotides agree with TRBD1. Germline CDR1 SGDLS, CDR2 YYNGEE. Unmatched junction bases numbered 4, after V lost 1 base and J lost 4 bases. This CDR3 contains 15 residues. CDR3 nucleotides: TGTGCCAGCAGCGTACAGGGGGTTCCCACCGGGGAGCTGTTTTTT. This translates into CASSVQGVPTGELFF.